The clone carrying this T cell receptor (beta chain) was observed a handful of times. The antigen is undetermined. This record belongs to a study of T cells in Graves' hyperthyroidism and ophthalmopathy. Study observations and caveats: In the blood, most expanded thyroid clonotypes above 0.001 appeared as well. Separating ophthalmopathy from stable hyperthyroidism was achieved by a 13 V-J model.

Template material for amplifying TCR beta CDR3 regions consisted of RNA transcripts. The HTBI primer set served for first-round RT-PCR of the TCR CDR3. TCRdb reanalysed the multiplex PCR reads using MiXCR and keeps one entry per CDR3 protein. The sample includes over 450,000 distinct CDR3 sequences, around an eighth of them seen just once. Trimming took 0 bases from V and 12 from J; bases not matched to a gene: 7. The CDR3 has 14 residues. In germline, CDR1 is ENHRY, CDR2 SYGVKD. Patients aged 18 to 65 had newly diagnosed hyperthyroidism of under 2 months' duration. Cells are PBMCs isolated from around 10 ml of fresh blood.

The genes are TRBV10-3 and TRBJ2-1, with TRBD1 matching 8 bases. This TCR was sampled from a woman aged 18-29 years with Graves' hyperthyroidism. The sequenced sample consisted of blood. The DNA of the CDR3 is TGTGCCATCAGTGAGTCTACAGGGGGGCGAGGGCAGTTCTTC. This encodes CAISESTGGRGQFF.